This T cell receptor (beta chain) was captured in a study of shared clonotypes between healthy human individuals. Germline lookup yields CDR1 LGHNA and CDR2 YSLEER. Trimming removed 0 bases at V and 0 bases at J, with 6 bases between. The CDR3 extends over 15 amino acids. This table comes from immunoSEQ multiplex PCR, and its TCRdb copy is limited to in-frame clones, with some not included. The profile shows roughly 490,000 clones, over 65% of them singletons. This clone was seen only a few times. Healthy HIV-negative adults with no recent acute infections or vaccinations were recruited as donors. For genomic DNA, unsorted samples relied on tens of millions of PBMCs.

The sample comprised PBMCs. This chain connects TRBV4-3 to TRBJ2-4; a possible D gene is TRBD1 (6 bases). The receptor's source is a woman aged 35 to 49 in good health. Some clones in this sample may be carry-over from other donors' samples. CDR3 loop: CASSQEGAAKNIQYF. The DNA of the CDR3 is TGCGCCAGCAGCCAAGAGGGGGCAGCCAAAAACATTCAGTACTTC.